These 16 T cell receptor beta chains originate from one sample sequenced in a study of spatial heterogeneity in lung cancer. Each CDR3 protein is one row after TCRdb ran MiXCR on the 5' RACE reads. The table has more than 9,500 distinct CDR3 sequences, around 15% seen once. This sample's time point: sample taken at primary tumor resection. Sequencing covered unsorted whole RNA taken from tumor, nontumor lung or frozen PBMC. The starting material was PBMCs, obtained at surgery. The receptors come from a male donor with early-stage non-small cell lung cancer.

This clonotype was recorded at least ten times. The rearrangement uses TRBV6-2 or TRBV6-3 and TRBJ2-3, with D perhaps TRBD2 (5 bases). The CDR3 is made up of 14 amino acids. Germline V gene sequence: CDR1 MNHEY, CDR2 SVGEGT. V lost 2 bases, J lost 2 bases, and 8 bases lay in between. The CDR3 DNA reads TGTGCCAGCAGTTACATTAGCGACACAGATACGCAGTATTTT. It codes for CASSYISDTDTQYF.

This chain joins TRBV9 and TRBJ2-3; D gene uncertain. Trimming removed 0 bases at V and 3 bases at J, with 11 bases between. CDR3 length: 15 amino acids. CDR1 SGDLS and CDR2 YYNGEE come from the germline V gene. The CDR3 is CASSVEGATTDTQYF. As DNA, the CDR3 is TGTGCCAGCAGCGTAGAAGGAGCTACAACAGATACGCAGTATTTT.

The CDR3 DNA sequence: TGTGCCAGCTCAGCGTACAGGGGTTCGTACCAAGAGACCCAGTACTTC. The encoded protein is CASSAYRGSYQETQYF. The rearrangement uses TRBV18 and TRBJ2-5, with TRBD1 identical over 7 bases. The CDR3 has 16 amino acids. Trimming at V came to 5 bases and at J to 0 bases, leaving 9 bases not matched to a gene. CDR1 is KGHSH and CDR2 is LQKENI in the germline V gene.

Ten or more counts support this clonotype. The CDR3 nucleotides read TGTGCCAGCTCACCAAATGGGGGACAGATCACAGATACGCAGTATTTT. It is translated as CASSPNGGQITDTQYF. The chain uses TRBV18 and TRBJ2-3; 7 bases agree with TRBD1. V was pared by 2 bases and J by 2 bases, with 7 bases of the junction left unmatched. Germline CDR1 and CDR2: KGHSH and LQKENI. This CDR3 region has 16 residues. The entire variable domain, with the rest obtained from reference TRBV18 and TRBJ2-3, is as follows: NAGVMQNPRHLVRRRGQEARLRCSPMKGHSHVYWYRQLPEEGLKFMVYLQKENIIDESGMPKERFSAEFPKEGPSILRIQQVVRGDSAAYFCASSPNGGQITDTQYFGPGTRLTVL.

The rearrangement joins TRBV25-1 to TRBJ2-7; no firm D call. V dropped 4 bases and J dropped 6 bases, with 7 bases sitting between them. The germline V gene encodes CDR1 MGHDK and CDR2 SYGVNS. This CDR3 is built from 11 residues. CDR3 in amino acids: CASSVFSEQYF. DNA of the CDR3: TGTGCCAGCAGTGTCTTTTCCGAGCAGTACTTC.

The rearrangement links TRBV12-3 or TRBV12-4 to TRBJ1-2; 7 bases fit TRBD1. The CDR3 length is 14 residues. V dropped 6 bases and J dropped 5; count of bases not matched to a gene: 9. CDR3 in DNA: TGTGCCAGCAGGACCGGACAGGAATCATATGGCTACACCTTC. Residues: CASRTGQESYGYTF.

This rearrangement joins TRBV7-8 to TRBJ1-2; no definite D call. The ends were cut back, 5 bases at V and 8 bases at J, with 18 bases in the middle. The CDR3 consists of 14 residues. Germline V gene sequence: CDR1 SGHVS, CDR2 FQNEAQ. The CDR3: CASSGEGVQYGYTF. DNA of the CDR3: TGTGCCAGCAGCGGAGAGGGAGTCCAGTACGGCTACACCTTC.

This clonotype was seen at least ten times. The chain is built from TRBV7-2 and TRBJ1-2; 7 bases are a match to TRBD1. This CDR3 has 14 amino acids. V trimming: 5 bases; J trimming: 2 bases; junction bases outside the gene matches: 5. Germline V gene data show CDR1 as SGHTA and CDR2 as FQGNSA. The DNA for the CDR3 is TGTGCCAGCAGCCCGCGGACAGGCAACTATGGCTACACCTTC. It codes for CASSPRTGNYGYTF. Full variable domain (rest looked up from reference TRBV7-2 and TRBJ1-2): GAGVSQSPSNKVTEKGKDVELRCDPISGHTALYWYRQSLGQGLEFLIYFQGNSAPDKSGLPSDRFSAERTGGSVSTLTIQRTQQEDSAVYLCASSPRTGNYGYTFGSGTRLTVV.

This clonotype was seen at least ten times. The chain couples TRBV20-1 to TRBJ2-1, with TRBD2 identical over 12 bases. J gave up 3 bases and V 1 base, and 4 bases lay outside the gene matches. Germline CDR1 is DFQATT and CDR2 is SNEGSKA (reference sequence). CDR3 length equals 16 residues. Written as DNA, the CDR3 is TGCAGTGCTAGAGGACCTAGCGGGAGGGGCTACAATGAGCAGTTCTTC. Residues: CSARGPSGRGYNEQFF.

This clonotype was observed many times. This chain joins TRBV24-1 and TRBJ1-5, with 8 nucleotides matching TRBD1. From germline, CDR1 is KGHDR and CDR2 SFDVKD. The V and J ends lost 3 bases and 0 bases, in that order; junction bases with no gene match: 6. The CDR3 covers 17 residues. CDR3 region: CATSDPGRGLSNQPQHF. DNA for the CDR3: TGTGCCACCAGTGATCCCGGCAGGGGGCTTAGCAATCAGCCCCAGCATTTT.

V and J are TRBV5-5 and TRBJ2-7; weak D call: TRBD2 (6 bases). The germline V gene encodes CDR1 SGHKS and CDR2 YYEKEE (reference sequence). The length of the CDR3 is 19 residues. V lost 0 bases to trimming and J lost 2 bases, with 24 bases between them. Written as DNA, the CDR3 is TGTGCCAGCAGCTTGGGACTTTTGCGGGCAAGCGGGTTGGCCTACGAGCAGTACTTC. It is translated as CASSLGLLRASGLAYEQYF.

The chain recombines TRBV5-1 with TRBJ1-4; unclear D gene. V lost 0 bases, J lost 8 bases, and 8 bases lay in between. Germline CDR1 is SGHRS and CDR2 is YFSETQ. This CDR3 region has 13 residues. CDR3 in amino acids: CASSLAGEEKLFF. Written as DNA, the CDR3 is TGCGCCAGCAGCTTGGCCGGGGAGGAAAAACTGTTTTTT.

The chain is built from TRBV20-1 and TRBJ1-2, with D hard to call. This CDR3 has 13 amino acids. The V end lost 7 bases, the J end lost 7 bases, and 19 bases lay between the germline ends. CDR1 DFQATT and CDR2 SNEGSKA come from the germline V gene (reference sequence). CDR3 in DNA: TGCAGTGTTTCGACACGCAAGGAGGGTGGCTACACCTTC. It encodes CSVSTRKEGGYTF.

The CDR3 nucleotides read TGTGCTAGTGGCTCGGGACAATCAAACACCGGGGAGCTGTTTTTT. Translated, it gives CASGSGQSNTGELFF. This chain connects TRBV12-5 to TRBJ2-2; D might be TRBD1 (6 bases). Per germline, CDR1 LGHNT and CDR2 FRNRAP. The CDR3 covers 15 residues. Trimming pared 6 bases from V and 2 bases from J, leaving 13 bases between.

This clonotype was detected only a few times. The CDR3 region is CSAFVQGDGGYTF. The CDR3 region has the DNA TGCAGTGCTTTCGTACAGGGGGACGGTGGCTACACCTTC. This chain connects TRBV20-1 to TRBJ1-2; 8 bases are shared with TRBD1. Germline V gene sequence: CDR1 DFQATT, CDR2 SNEGSKA (reference sequence). V shed 5 bases, J shed 7 bases, and the junction held 9 bases outside the gene matches. The CDR3 is 13 residues long.

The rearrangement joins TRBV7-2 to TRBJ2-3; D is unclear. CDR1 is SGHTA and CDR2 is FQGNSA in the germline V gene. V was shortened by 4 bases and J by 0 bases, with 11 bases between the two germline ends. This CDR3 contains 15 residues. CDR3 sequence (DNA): TGTGCCAGCAGCTCACCGGCAGCTAGCACAGATACGCAGTATTTT. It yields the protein CASSSPAASTDTQYF.